This TCR beta chain emerged from a study of T cell responses to AZD1222 COVID-19 vaccine. Concerning this clone itself: The antigen remains undetermined.

Assay: immunoSEQ multiplex PCR; the TCRdb copy retains only in-frame clones and omits some. Here the sample spans some 130,000 clones, approximately 94% being singletons. Study conclusions and caveats: There were mostly white British donors and more females than males, and clonal diversity was possibly underestimated. Every sample of the repertoires postdated the peak T cell response. At 160-218 and 743-854, vaccine-associated CD4 TCRs were dominant, and they spanned spike.

V trimming: 4 bases; J trimming: 0 bases; junction bases outside the gene matches: 6. Per the germline V gene, CDR1 is SGHRS and CDR2 is YFSETQ. The CDR3 totals 15 residues. The specimen was peripheral blood, collected on day 0 of AZD1222 vaccination. The chain joins TRBV5-1 to TRBJ1-2; 7 nucleotides line up with TRBD1. The sequence was collected from an adult in good health. CDR3: CASSLGQAANYGYTF. In DNA form, the CDR3 reads TGCGCCAGCAGCCTTGGACAGGCAGCTAACTATGGCTACACCTTC.